Described below is a single T cell receptor beta chain sequence and its context. What it binds is not known. The V gene's germline CDR1 is SGHTA and CDR2 FQGNSA. CDR3 size: 14 residues. J was trimmed by 5 bases and V by 8 bases; bases with no gene match: 8. All participating donors were Caucasian adults from Nashville, Tennessee. Memory CD4+ cells were the fraction left after CD45RA+ naive selection. These data belong to a study of shared clonotypes between healthy human individuals. Findings and caveats of the study: Shared clonotypes: about 5.3% naive CD4, roughly 3.8% naive CD8, 2% to 2.5% memory CD4, under 0.45% memory CD8.

TCRdb's copy holds only in-frame clones and misses some; the assay was immunoSEQ multiplex PCR. Of about 1,500,000 clones listed, roughly 96% are singletons. This receptor was taken from a man in his thirties or forties in good health. The source material was naive CD4+ T cells sorted from blood. Subset meaning: CD45RA+ positively selected. The chain has TRBV7-2 and TRBJ1-5, with 8 bases matching TRBD1. The CDR3 DNA reads as TGTGCCAGCGGCCCCCTGACAGGGGATCAGCCCCAGCATTTT. Translating it yields CASGPLTGDQPQHF.